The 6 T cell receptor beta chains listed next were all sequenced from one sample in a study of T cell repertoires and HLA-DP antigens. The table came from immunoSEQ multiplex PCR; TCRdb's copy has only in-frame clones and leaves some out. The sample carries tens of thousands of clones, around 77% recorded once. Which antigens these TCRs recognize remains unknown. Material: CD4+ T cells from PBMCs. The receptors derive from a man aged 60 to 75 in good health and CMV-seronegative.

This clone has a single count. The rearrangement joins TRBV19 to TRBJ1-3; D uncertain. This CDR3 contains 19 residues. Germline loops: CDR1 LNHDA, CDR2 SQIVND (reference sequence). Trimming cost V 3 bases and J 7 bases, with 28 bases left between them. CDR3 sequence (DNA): TGTGCCAGTAGTATTCGGCCCCCGGGCAGCTCCTCAGCCCCGAACACCATATATTTT. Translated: CASSIRPPGSSSAPNTIYF.

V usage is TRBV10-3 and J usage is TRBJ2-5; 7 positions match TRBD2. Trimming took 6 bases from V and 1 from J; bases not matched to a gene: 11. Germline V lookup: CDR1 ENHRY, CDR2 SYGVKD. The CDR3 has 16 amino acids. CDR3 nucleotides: TGTGCCATCAGAAGTTCCCAACTAGCGTCCCAAGAGACCCAGTACTTC. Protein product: CAIRSSQLASQETQYF.

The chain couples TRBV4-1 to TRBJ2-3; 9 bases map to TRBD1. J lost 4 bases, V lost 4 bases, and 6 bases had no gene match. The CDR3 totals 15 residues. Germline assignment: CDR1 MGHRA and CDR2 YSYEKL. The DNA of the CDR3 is TGCGCCAGCAGCCGCCGGGACAGGGAGGCAGATACGCAGTATTTT. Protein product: CASSRRDREADTQYF.

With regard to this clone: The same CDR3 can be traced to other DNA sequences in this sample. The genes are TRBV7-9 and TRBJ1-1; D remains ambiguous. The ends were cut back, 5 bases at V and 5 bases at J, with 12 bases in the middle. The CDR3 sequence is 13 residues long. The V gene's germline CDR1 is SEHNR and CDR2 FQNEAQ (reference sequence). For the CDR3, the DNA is TGTGCCAGCAGCCTCAGTATGGGAACTGAAGCTTTCTTT. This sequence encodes CASSLSMGTEAFF.

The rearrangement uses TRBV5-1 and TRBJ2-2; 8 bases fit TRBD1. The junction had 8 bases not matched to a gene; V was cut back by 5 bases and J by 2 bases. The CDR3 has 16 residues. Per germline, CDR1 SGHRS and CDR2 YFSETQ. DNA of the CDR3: TGCGCCAGCAGGACGCAGGGGGCCTCTAACACCGGGGAGCTGTTTTTT. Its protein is CASRTQGASNTGELFF.

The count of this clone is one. DNA of the CDR3: TGCGCCAGCAGTGAGTCGAGGGGACTCTCCACAGATACGCAGTATTTT. Its translation is CASSESRGLSTDTQYF. The gene calls are TRBV10-1 and TRBJ2-3; perhaps TRBD2 as D (6 bases). The V end lost 0 bases, the J end lost 2 bases, and 12 bases lay between the germline ends. This CDR3 is built from 16 residues. In germline, CDR1 is WNHNN, CDR2 SYGVQD (reference sequence).